Below, one T cell receptor beta chain is given with its context. As yet, its antigen is unknown. Looked up from germline, CDR1 is SGHNT and CDR2 is YYREEE (reference sequence). Trimming took off 0 bases at V and 5 bases at J, with 7 bases between the two ends. There are 13 residues in the CDR3. Using immunoSEQ multiplex PCR, the repertoire was profiled, and TCRdb retains in-frame clones only, with some absent. This sample has about 2 million clones, with roughly 96% found just once. This specimen belongs to a study of shared clonotypes between healthy human individuals. Overall study findings and caveats: Depth was large, yet rarefaction showed that sorted-subset sequencing was incomplete. Across subsets, estimated richness was generally greater for naive than for memory populations.

This receptor was obtained from a man aged 18 to 30 in good health. The rearrangement uses TRBV5-4 and TRBJ2-3; no definite D call. The sample taken for sequencing was naive CD4+ T cells sorted from blood. Subset noted: CD45RA+ positively selected. CDR3 sequence reads: CASSLDRLDTQYF. In nucleotides, the CDR3 is TGTGCCAGCAGCTTGGACCGACTAGATACGCAGTATTTT.